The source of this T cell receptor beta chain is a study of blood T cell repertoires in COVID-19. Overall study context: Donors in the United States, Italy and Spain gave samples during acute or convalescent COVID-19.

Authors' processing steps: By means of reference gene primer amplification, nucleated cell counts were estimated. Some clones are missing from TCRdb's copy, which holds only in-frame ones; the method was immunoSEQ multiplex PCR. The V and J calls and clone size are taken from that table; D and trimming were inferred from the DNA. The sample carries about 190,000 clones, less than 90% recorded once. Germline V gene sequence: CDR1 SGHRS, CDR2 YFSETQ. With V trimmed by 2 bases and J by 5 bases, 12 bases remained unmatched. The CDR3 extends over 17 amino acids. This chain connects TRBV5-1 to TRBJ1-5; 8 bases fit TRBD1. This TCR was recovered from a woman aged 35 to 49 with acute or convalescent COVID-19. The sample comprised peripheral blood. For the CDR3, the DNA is TGCGCCAGCAGCTTAAATGGACAGGGTTTCGGCGATCAGCCCCAGCATTTT. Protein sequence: CASSLNGQGFGDQPQHF.